These 24 T cell receptor beta chains were all obtained from the same sample, sequenced in a study of blood T cell repertoires in COVID-19. The repertoire was sequenced with immunoSEQ multiplex PCR; TCRdb's copy has only in-frame clones and lacks some. The table records 25,000 to 30,000 clones, 75% to 90% of them present only once. The sequenced sample consisted of peripheral blood. The receptors derive from a man between 65 and 79 years old with active COVID-19.

The genes are TRBV2 and TRBJ2-3, with D perhaps TRBD2 (7 bases). The CDR3 extends over 15 amino acids. Germline CDR1 reads SNHLY; CDR2 reads FYNNEI. V lost 6 bases and J 6 bases, leaving 19 bases between the germline ends. The CDR3 bases are TGTGCCAGCAGGGGGGGGGCAGGTACATCCGATACGCAGTATTTT. Translation gives CASRGGAGTSDTQYF.

The chain couples TRBV18 to TRBJ2-7, with TRBD2 matching 11 bases. Germline values: CDR1 KGHSH, CDR2 LQKENI. The CDR3 contains 15 residues. V dropped 0 bases and J dropped 7; count of bases not matched to a gene: 5. The CDR3 sequence is CASSPPSGGAREQYF. CDR3 nucleotide sequence: TGTGCCAGCTCACCACCTAGCGGGGGGGCCAGGGAGCAGTACTTC.

The chain couples TRBV13 to TRBJ1-4, with 9 bases matching TRBD1. This CDR3 comprises 14 residues. Germline trimming cut 4 bases from V and 10 bases from J; bases unmatched to any gene: 7. The germline CDR1 and CDR2 sequences are PRHDT and FYEKMQ (reference sequence). CDR3 sequence: CASSSQGAGGKLFF. The CDR3 nucleotides read TGTGCCAGCAGCTCACAGGGGGCGGGCGGAAAACTGTTTTTT.

The J gene is TRBJ2-3, the V gene TRBV12-5; a possible D gene is TRBD1 (6 bases). Trimming removed 5 bases from V and 1 base from J, with 13 bases in between. CDR3 length: 15 amino acids. Germline V gene data show CDR1 as LGHNT and CDR2 as FRNRAP. CDR3 coding DNA: TGTGCTAGTGGTCCACAGGGCCTGGGCACAGATACGCAGTATTTT. Amino acid sequence: CASGPQGLGTDTQYF.

This clone has only one observation. This chain links TRBV27 with TRBJ1-5; D uncertain. This CDR3 contains 14 residues. V was shortened by 0 bases and J by 6 bases, with 9 bases between the two germline ends. The germline V gene has CDR1 MNHEY and CDR2 SMNVEV (reference sequence). The CDR3 sequence: CASSLSQSGQPQHF. DNA for the CDR3: TGTGCCAGCAGTTTATCTCAAAGCGGTCAGCCCCAGCATTTT.

The chain links TRBV2 to TRBJ1-2; the match to TRBD1 covers 7 bases. This CDR3 contains 14 residues. The V gene end was trimmed by 3 bases and the J gene end by 5 bases; junction bases not matched to a gene: 6. From germline, CDR1 is SNHLY and CDR2 FYNNEI. This CDR3 is CASSDSTGFYGYTF. The CDR3 nucleotides are TGTGCCAGCAGTGATTCGACAGGGTTTTATGGCTACACCTTC. The full variable domain, its missing parts supplied by reference TRBV2 and TRBJ1-2, is EPEVTQTPSHQVTQMGQEVILRCVPISNHLYFYWYRQILGQKVEFLVSFYNNEISEKSEIFDDQFSVERPDGSNFTLKIRSTKLEDSAMYFCASSDSTGFYGYTFGSGTRLTVV.

V usage is TRBV25-1 and J usage is TRBJ2-3, with 9 bases that match TRBD2. Germline CDR1 MGHDK, CDR2 SYGVNS. The CDR3 loop spans 17 amino acids. Germline trimming cut 3 bases from V and 2 bases from J; bases unmatched to any gene: 9. CDR3 protein: CASSDPKTSGLTDTQYF. The DNA for the CDR3 is TGTGCCAGCAGTGACCCTAAGACTAGCGGCCTCACAGATACGCAGTATTTT. Full variable domain (outside the CDR3, taken from reference TRBV25-1 and TRBJ2-3): EADIYQTPRYLVIGTGKKITLECSQTMGHDKMYWYQQDPGMELHLIHYSYGVNSTEKGDLSSESTVSRIRTEHFPLTLESARPSHTSQYLCASSDPKTSGLTDTQYFGPGTRLTVL.

The rearrangement links TRBV5-1 to TRBJ2-7; 8 bases fit TRBD1. Germline V gene lookup returns CDR1 SGHRS and CDR2 YFSETQ. V lost 6 bases to trimming and J lost 1 base; unmatched junction nucleotides: 6. CDR3 length: 14 residues. The CDR3 sequence: CASNPDRASYEQYF. CDR3 DNA sequence: TGCGCCAGCAATCCGGACAGGGCATCCTACGAGCAGTACTTC. The variable domain in full, completed from reference TRBV5-1 and TRBJ2-7, reads KAGVTQTPRYLIKTRGQQVTLSCSPISGHRSVSWYQQTPGQGLQFLFEYFSETQRNKGNFPGRFSGRQFSNSRSEMNVSTLELGDSALYLCASNPDRASYEQYFGPGTRLTVT.

This clone has only one observation. V is TRBV19 and J is TRBJ1-2; TRBD1 might be the D (5 bases). CDR1 is LNHDA and CDR2 is SQIVND in the germline V gene (reference sequence). The CDR3 totals 14 residues. V lost 5 bases and J 5 bases, leaving 15 bases between the germline ends. The CDR3 protein is CASSGPQGGYGYTF. Here the CDR3 DNA reads TGTGCCAGTAGTGGTCCTCAGGGTGGATATGGCTACACCTTC.

The gene calls are TRBV11-3 and TRBJ2-3, with a possible D match to TRBD1 (5 bases). V lost 5 bases to trimming and J lost 8 bases, with 17 bases between them. Germline CDR1 SGHNT, CDR2 YENEEA. The CDR3 runs to 14 residues. The CDR3: CASSPTRSQGTQYF. Here the CDR3 DNA reads TGTGCCAGCAGCCCCACCCGGAGCCAGGGTACGCAGTATTTT. The full variable domain, in which reference TRBV11-3 and TRBJ2-3 provide the parts outside the CDR3, is EAGVVQSPRYKIIEKKQPVAFWCNPISGHNTLYWYLQNLGQGPELLIRYENEEAVDDSQLPKDRFSAERLKGVDSTLKIQPAELGDSAVYLCASSPTRSQGTQYFGPGTRLTVL.

The chain joins TRBV30 to TRBJ1-4; TRBD1 is a possible D gene (6 bases). V was clipped by 3 bases and J by 8 bases, with 19 bases between them. Germline V gives CDR1 GTSNPN, CDR2 SVGIG (reference sequence). The CDR3 has 15 amino acids. The CDR3 bases are TGTGCCTGGAGCGATGGGGGGGGGCGCCCGGAAAAACTGTTTTTT. It specifies CAWSDGGGRPEKLFF.

This clone was counted a few times. The chain has TRBV27 and TRBJ1-5; no definite D call. This CDR3 has 14 residues. Trimming took 3 bases from V and 0 from J, leaving 6 bases between them. Germline V CDR1 and CDR2: MNHEY, SMNVEV (reference sequence). CDR3 nucleotides: TGTGCCAGCAGTTTCGCCGGTAGCAATCAGCCCCAGCATTTT. The encoded protein is CASSFAGSNQPQHF.

The genes are TRBV12-3 or TRBV12-4 and TRBJ1-5; D ambiguous. Trimming took off 8 bases at V and 11 bases at J, with 19 bases between the two ends. The CDR3 consists of 13 residues. CDR3 amino acids: CASRSSRVSAQHF. The CDR3 DNA reads as TGTGCCAGCCGTTCATCGAGGGTCTCAGCCCAGCATTTT.

The chain joins TRBV2 to TRBJ2-7; 7 bases align to TRBD2. The J segment lost 1 base and the V segment lost 5 bases, leaving 8 bases of the junction unmatched. This CDR3 comprises 15 residues. From germline, CDR1 is SNHLY and CDR2 FYNNEI. CDR3 in DNA: TGTGCCAGCAGTCTCTTCCGACTAGCATCCTACGAGCAGTACTTC. It codes for CASSLFRLASYEQYF.

Concerning this clone itself: A read error may account for a junction end that differs from germline. Additional DNA sequences in this sample encode the identical CDR3. This CDR3 is CASSPTVTYEQYF. The CDR3 nucleotides read TGTGCCAGCAGCCCAACGGTTACCTACGAGCAATACTTC. This chain connects TRBV11-3 to TRBJ2-7, with D unresolved. The CDR3 runs to 13 residues. CDR1 and CDR2 from the germline V gene are SGHNT and YENEEA.

The chain carries TRBV6-5 and TRBJ1-1; D is possibly TRBD1 (6 bases). Germline loops: CDR1 MNHEY, CDR2 SVGAGI. V lost 6 bases and J 6 bases, leaving 20 bases between the germline ends. This CDR3 region has 15 residues. CDR3 DNA: TGTGCCAGCAGGACAGTTACAGGGCGGGTCGCTGAAGCTTTCTTT. Its translation is CASRTVTGRVAEAFF.

The chain joins TRBV2 to TRBJ1-2, with no clear D. This CDR3 is 12 amino acids long. Germline V gene sequence: CDR1 SNHLY, CDR2 FYNNEI. V was shortened by 1 base and J by 5 bases, with 5 bases between the two germline ends. The chain's CDR3 is CASSEVAYGYTF. The CDR3 DNA is TGTGCCAGCAGTGAAGTCGCGTATGGCTACACCTTC.

The rearrangement uses TRBV30 and TRBJ2-3; tentative D call: TRBD1 (5 bases). This CDR3 is 12 amino acids long. Germline V gene lookup returns CDR1 GTSNPN and CDR2 SVGIG (reference sequence). V was cut by 3 bases and J by 5 bases, with 9 bases left in between. The CDR3 nucleotides read TGTGCCTGGAGACAGGCCGGAGATACGCAGTATTTT. Translating gives CAWRQAGDTQYF.

The CDR3 reads CASSGPGQGETQYF. DNA of the CDR3: TGTGCCAGCAGCGGACCGGGACAGGGGGAGACCCAGTACTTC. This chain links TRBV9 with TRBJ2-5, with 10 nucleotides matching TRBD1. The V gene's germline CDR1 is SGDLS and CDR2 YYNGEE. The CDR3 totals 14 residues. With V trimmed by 3 bases and J by 5 bases, 4 bases remained unmatched.

The chain links TRBV6-5 to TRBJ1-2, with D uncertain. Trimming pared 0 bases from V and 5 bases from J, leaving 10 bases between. This CDR3 spans 14 amino acids. Germline CDR1 MNHEY, CDR2 SVGAGI. The CDR3 is CASSYSIGHYGYTF. DNA of the CDR3: TGTGCCAGCAGTTACTCGATTGGCCATTATGGCTACACCTTC.

This sequence joins TRBV11-3 and TRBJ1-1; D gene unclear. Trimming pared 0 bases from V and 5 bases from J, leaving 4 bases between. Looked up from germline, CDR1 is SGHNT and CDR2 is YENEEA. The CDR3 totals 12 residues. CDR3 nucleotide sequence: TGTGCCAGCAGCTTAGATAGAACTGAAGCTTTCTTT. This codes for CASSLDRTEAFF.

The rearrangement uses TRBV4-2 and TRBJ2-5; 7 positions match TRBD2. Trimming cost V 4 bases and J 5 bases; bases outside gene matches: 7. The CDR3 spans 14 residues. Germline V gene data show CDR1 as LGHNA and CDR2 as YNFKEQ. The DNA for the CDR3 is TGTGCCAGCAGCCTAAAGCGGGGAGAGGAGACCCAGTACTTC. Protein: CASSLKRGEETQYF.

V usage is TRBV9 and J usage is TRBJ2-7; 9 bases are shared with TRBD1. Germline trimming cut 0 bases from V and 5 bases from J; bases unmatched to any gene: 0. CDR3 size: 13 residues. Germline CDR1 SGDLS, CDR2 YYNGEE. The CDR3 DNA follows: TGTGCCAGCAGCGTAGGACAGGGGGACGAGCAGTACTTC. Amino acid sequence: CASSVGQGDEQYF.

The V and J genes are TRBV7-8 and TRBJ1-5; D uncertain. This CDR3 spans 14 amino acids. Germline V CDR1 and CDR2: SGHVS, FQNEAQ. Trimming stripped 3 bases from V and 5 bases from J, with 11 bases between. The CDR3 sequence is CASSFRFGDQPQHF. The CDR3 DNA is TGTGCCAGCAGCTTCCGTTTCGGGGATCAGCCCCAGCATTTT.